This T cell receptor beta chain appears in the sequencing data of a study of beta chain features in type 1 diabetes. Study-level findings and limits: Shortening that was moderate but significant affected the TCRB CDR3s of Type 1 diabetes patients in all four CD4+ subsets.

As to this clone: Its antigen is currently unknown.

TCRB transcripts that were expressed got sequenced, as all of the isolated RNA had been reverse transcribed. TCRdb's copy holds only in-frame clones and misses some; the assay was immunoSEQ multiplex PCR. The sample yields 300,000 to 400,000 clones, approximately 10% seen once. Input material: central memory CD4+ T cells from blood. This clonotype originated in a man younger than 40 with type 1 diabetes.

The CDR3 is CASTETGNSPLHF. The DNA of the CDR3 is TGCGCCAGCACCGAGACAGGGAATTCACCCCTCCACTTT. The chain links TRBV10-1 to TRBJ1-6, with 7 bases that match TRBD1. CDR3 length: 13 residues. V was clipped by 7 bases and J by 7 bases; unmatched bases: 4. From germline, CDR1 is WNHNN and CDR2 SYGVQD (reference sequence).